This is a list of T cell receptor beta chains from one sample in a study of Ad26.COV2.S vaccination and SARS-CoV-2 variants. TCRdb keeps only in-frame clones here, not all; method: immunoSEQ multiplex PCR. The sample yields roughly 320,000 clones, roughly 84% seen once. The sample consisted of peripheral blood, taken in a trial of Ad26.COV2.S vaccine versus placebo. These receptors came from a person aged 18-60 years who received the Ad26.COV2.S COVID-19 vaccine or a placebo. Both conserved end residues are part of each CDR3. A D gene is named only where the DNA matches it firmly. Clone size appears in some rows only: once, few, many, or a class for an expanded clone.

- | - | TRBV12-5 | CASGPAGYGYTF
- | - | TRBV4-3 | CASAPGTGTEAFF
- | - | TRBV3-1/TRBV3-2 | CASSQDRYISF
- | - | TRBV7-2 | CASSLVGPLAGADTQYF
- | few | TRBV7-9 | CASSAGAEPTDTQYF
TRBD2 | - | TRBV5-6 | CASSSSGGSYNEQFF
- | - | TRBV7-9 | CASSFGNTEAFF
- | - | TRBV11-3 | CASSLDPSGQQYF
- | few | TRBV2 | CASSAQQGDNQPQHF
- | - | TRBV7-9 | CASSQISSNQPQHF
- | - | TRBV7-8 | CASSPVSAGNTIYF
- | - | TRBV7-2 | CASSLAYGGYTEAFF
TRBD2 | - | TRBV29-1 | CSGLAGMWGTDTQYF
- | - | TRBV27 | CASSFRGNTEAFF
- | - | TRBV4-1 | CASSQEGLVGARGANEKLFF
- | - | TRBV4-3 | CASSQAGAEQFF
- | - | TRBV18 | CASSLRTENTDTQYF
- | - | TRBV27 | CASAPGHTREKLFF
- | once | TRBV18 | CASSPEGRNTGELFF
- | once | TRBV11-3 | CASSLGWEVGDTQYF
TRBD1 | - | TRBV10-3 | CAISETGVMRGYTF
- | - | TRBV6-5 | CASSQTANYGYTF
- | - | TRBV10-3 | CAISGTNANTGELFF
- | - | TRBV18 | CASSPQPTGELFF
- | - | TRBV3-1/TRBV3-2 | CASSSRTTASYGYTF
TRBD2 | once | TRBV4-2 | CASSPSAGGPSWEQFF
- | - | TRBV7-9 | CASSLEGVAYEQYF
- | - | TRBV2 | CASSDDFGGLDEKLFF
TRBD1 | - | TRBV5-5 | CASSPSGTGAPNTQYF
- | - | TRBV27 | CASSARPWDTQYF
- | - | TRBV28 | CASSLKNRDWSQFF
- | - | TRBV15 | CATSRDRGMGQPQHF
- | - | TRBV3-1/TRBV3-2 | CASRYRDTVTEAFF
TRBD1 | - | TRBV6-5 | CASSSRTGGYTF
- | - | TRBV11-3 | CASSLGGSNTGELFF
- | - | TRBV7-2 | CASSSRIADSPLHF
TRBD1 | - | TRBV27 | CANSLGQENTEAFF
- | once | TRBV6-5 | CASSYAGPYEQYF
- | - | TRBV30 | CAWNRAGPLNTEAFF
- | - | TRBV9 | CASSQGVSSRPGAFF
- | - | TRBV9 | CASSEVGGSYNEQFF
- | few | TRBV15 | CATSRVDSYEQYF
- | - | TRBV3-1/TRBV3-2 | CASSQSDRKHLLGYTF
- | - | TRBV5-1 | CASSPGPVSGANVLTF
TRBD1 | - | TRBV9 | CASSGTGGGADTQYF
- | - | TRBV18 | CASSLQGTINTEAFF
TRBD1 | - | TRBV27 | CASSWGQGSNQPQHF
- | - | TRBV7-6 | CASSPRRETQYF
TRBD2 | - | TRBV27 | CASRAGTSSYNEQFF
- | - | TRBV5-1 | CASSPGDGYTF
- | - | TRBV6-5 | CASSPRDWDQPQHF
TRBD1 | - | TRBV6-6 | CASRGGQGHYEQYF
TRBD2 | - | TRBV4-1 | CASSQSGLAVQETQYF
- | - | TRBV7-9 | CASSLAANEQFF
- | - | TRBV6-6 | CASTTYREYGYTF